This entry lists 19 T cell receptor beta chains sequenced from one sample in a study of cytomegalovirus exposure and HLA in healthy donors. Vbeta (60) and Jbeta (13) primers were used in the PCR. TCRdb's table, derived via immunoSEQ multiplex PCR, lists solely in-frame clones and lacks some. Recorded for this sample: about 60,000 clones. Sequencing used PBMCs. The origin of the receptors is a man aged 50-59 years in good health and CMV-seropositive.

This rearrangement joins TRBV5-4 to TRBJ2-7; TRBD1 matches 10 bases. V was clipped by 0 bases and J by 5 bases; unmatched bases: 8. CDR1 is SGHNT, CDR2 YYREEE, per germline (reference sequence). This CDR3 has 16 amino acids. Here the CDR3 reads CASSLGGQGIIHEQYF. In nucleotides, the CDR3 is TGTGCCAGCAGCTTGGGGGGACAGGGGATTATCCACGAGCAGTACTTC.

The V gene is TRBV27, the J gene TRBJ1-3, with a tentative D call TRBD1 (6 bases). The germline V and J ends were trimmed by 2 bases and 4 bases, with 12 bases remaining between them. The CDR3 has 15 residues. Germline CDR1 MNHEY, CDR2 SMNVEV (reference sequence). The CDR3 DNA reads TGTGCCAGCAGTTTAACCACAGGGTCCGGAAACACCATATATTTT. Amino acids: CASSLTTGSGNTIYF.

This chain links TRBV5-4 with TRBJ2-3, with 9 bases aligning to TRBD1. V dropped 4 bases and J dropped 5; count of bases not matched to a gene: 14. Looked up from germline, CDR1 is SGHNT and CDR2 is YYREEE (reference sequence). The CDR3 is made up of 17 amino acids. CDR3 in amino acids: CASSLAQGARRGDTQYF. CDR3 coding DNA: TGTGCCAGCAGCCTAGCACAGGGGGCGCGTAGGGGAGATACGCAGTATTTT.

The genes are TRBV19 and TRBJ2-5; 13 bases map to TRBD2. The V and J ends lost 5 bases and 5 bases, in that order; junction bases with no gene match: 5. Germline assignment: CDR1 LNHDA and CDR2 SQIVND (reference sequence). The CDR3 consists of 15 residues. For the CDR3, the DNA is TGTGCCAGTAGTGGACTAGCGGGAGCAAAGGAGACCCAGTACTTC. Residues: CASSGLAGAKETQYF.

The rearrangement joins TRBV5-6 to TRBJ2-3; TRBD1 matches 8 bases. Germline lookup yields CDR1 SGHDT and CDR2 YYEEEE. The CDR3 is 16 residues long. Trimming removed 4 bases from V and 4 bases from J; junction bases left unmatched: 11. The CDR3 nucleotides are TGTGCCAGCAGCCCGGACAGGGTGGAGGTGGCAGATACGCAGTATTTT. As protein: CASSPDRVEVADTQYF.

The J gene is TRBJ2-7, the V gene TRBV29-1; D may be TRBD1 (5 bases). The germline V gene encodes CDR1 SQVTM and CDR2 ANQGSEA. V lost 6 bases and J 1 base, leaving 13 bases between the germline ends. This CDR3 is 13 amino acids long. The CDR3 DNA is TGCAGCGTCCAAGACAGCGATTCCTACGAGCAGTACTTC. Amino acid sequence: CSVQDSDSYEQYF.

The chain is built from TRBV2 and TRBJ2-7; D is uncertain. Trimming took 3 bases from V and 3 from J, leaving 12 bases between them. The germline V gene has CDR1 SNHLY and CDR2 FYNNEI. The CDR3 totals 14 residues. The CDR3 DNA is TGTGCCAGCAGTGATAGGTCGGGTCGCTACGAGCAGTACTTC. Amino acids: CASSDRSGRYEQYF.

DNA of the CDR3: TGTGCCAGCAGCCGACTAGCGGGAAACAATGAGCAGTTCTTC. This codes for CASSRLAGNNEQFF. This chain links TRBV11-2 with TRBJ2-1; TRBD2 matches at 11 bases. The germline gives CDR1 SGHAT, CDR2 FQNNGV. The ends lost 5 bases at V and 5 bases at J; junction bases unmatched: 2. The CDR3 is made up of 14 amino acids.

The V call is TRBV6-1, the J call TRBJ1-5; 8 nucleotides align to TRBD1. CDR3 length equals 15 residues. Germline CDR1 reads MNHNS; CDR2 reads SASEGT. V was clipped by 1 base and J by 7 bases; unmatched bases: 6. The CDR3 loop reads CASSEGTGRMQPQHF. CDR3 nucleotides: TGTGCCAGCAGTGAAGGGACAGGGAGAATGCAGCCCCAGCATTTT.

The chain combines TRBV9 with TRBJ2-7; D not certain. Germline assignment: CDR1 SGDLS and CDR2 YYNGEE. This CDR3 contains 13 residues. The V end was cut by 0 bases, the J end by 4 bases, with 8 bases between. The CDR3: CASSVGEAYEQYF. The CDR3 region has the DNA TGTGCCAGCAGCGTAGGTGAAGCTTACGAGCAGTACTTC. The variable domain in full, with the rest retrieved from reference TRBV9 and TRBJ2-7, is DSGVTQTPKHLITATGQRVTLRCSPRSGDLSVYWYQQSLDQGLQFLIQYYNGEERAKGNILERFSAQQFPDLHSELNLSSLELGDSALYFCASSVGEAYEQYFGPGTRLTVT.

About this clone itself: One junction end disagrees with the germline gene, perhaps due to a read error. The gene calls are TRBV30 and TRBJ1-5; 7 nucleotides line up with TRBD1. There are 15 residues in the CDR3. The germline V gene has CDR1 GTSNPN and CDR2 SVGIG (reference sequence). CDR3 sequence (DNA): TGTGCCGGGAGTGCACACAGGGGTAGAGATCAGCCCCAGCATTTT. This sequence encodes CAGSAHRGRDQPQHF.

This rearrangement joins TRBV14 to TRBJ2-7, with 7 bases that match TRBD1. The CDR3 runs 12 residues. Trimming took 6 bases from V and 9 from J; bases not matched to a gene: 8. Germline V gene sequence: CDR1 SGHDN, CDR2 FVKESK. CDR3 amino acids: CASRQGTVVQYF. The CDR3 region has the DNA TGTGCCAGCAGACAGGGGACGGTAGTGCAGTACTTC. The whole variable domain, filled in from reference TRBV14 and TRBJ2-7, reads EAGVTQFPSHSVIEKGQTVTLRCDPISGHDNLYWYRRVMGKEIKFLLHFVKESKQDESGMPNNRFLAERTGGTYSTLKVQPAELEDSGVYFCASRQGTVVQYFGPGTRLTVT.

The chain employs TRBV9 and TRBJ2-2; 8 positions match TRBD1. This CDR3 has 16 amino acids. The V segment lost 3 bases and the J segment 4 bases; nucleotides outside the gene matches: 8. CDR1 and CDR2 from the germline V gene are SGDLS and YYNGEE. CDR3 region: CASSGQGKEGTGELFF. CDR3 in DNA: TGTGCCAGCAGCGGACAGGGGAAGGAGGGCACCGGGGAGCTGTTTTTT.

The J gene is TRBJ2-7, the V gene TRBV4-2; 8 positions agree with TRBD1. With V trimmed by 1 base and J by 6 bases, 14 bases remained unmatched. The CDR3 extends over 17 amino acids. Per germline, CDR1 LGHNA and CDR2 YNFKEQ. CDR3 DNA: TGTGCCAGCAGCCAAGGTGGACAGGGTGGTATCCTAGGCGAGCAGTACTTC. The encoded protein is CASSQGGQGGILGEQYF.

This chain joins TRBV2 and TRBJ2-3; tentatively, D is TRBD2 (6 bases). Germline lookup yields CDR1 SNHLY and CDR2 FYNNEI. The CDR3 has 14 amino acids. Trimming shortened V by 7 bases and J by 2 bases, and 13 bases separated the two germline ends. The CDR3 loop reads CASKSGSPTDTQYF. The CDR3 DNA reads as TGTGCCAGCAAGTCCGGGAGTCCCACAGATACGCAGTATTTT.

The chain carries TRBV2 and TRBJ1-1; D might be TRBD1 (6 bases). The V gene's germline CDR1 is SNHLY and CDR2 FYNNEI. Trimming left V 6 bases short and J 3 bases short, with 14 bases between. The CDR3 has 14 amino acids. CDR3 in amino acids: CASRPWGLYTEAFF. The DNA of the CDR3 is TGTGCCAGCAGGCCCTGGGGGCTCTACACTGAAGCTTTCTTT.

The chain has TRBV18 and TRBJ1-1; D remains unclear. Germline loops: CDR1 KGHSH, CDR2 LQKENI. The V end lost 0 bases, the J end lost 5 bases, and 10 bases lay between the germline ends. This CDR3 has 14 residues. The DNA of the CDR3 is TGTGCCAGCTCACCACCTTCTCCGGGGACTGAAGCTTTCTTT. It translates to CASSPPSPGTEAFF.

This chain uses TRBV11-2 with TRBJ2-7; 7 bases are shared with TRBD2. This CDR3 has 13 amino acids. V lost 0 bases and J lost 7; bases outside the gene matches: 3. Germline CDR1 and CDR2: SGHAT and FQNNGV. The CDR3 here is CASSLEWGGEQYF. In nucleotides, the CDR3 is TGTGCCAGCAGCTTAGAGTGGGGGGGGGAGCAGTACTTC. The full variable domain, in which reference TRBV11-2 and TRBJ2-7 provide the parts outside the CDR3, is EAGVAQSPRYKIIEKRQSVAFWCNPISGHATLYWYQQILGQGPKLLIQFQNNGVVDDSQLPKDRFSAERLKGVDSTLKIQPAKLEDSAVYLCASSLEWGGEQYFGPGTRLTVT.

This chain joins TRBV27 and TRBJ1-1; tentative D call: TRBD1 (6 bases). Trimming shortened V by 7 bases and J by 1 base, and 13 bases separated the two germline ends. The CDR3 consists of 14 residues. Per the germline V gene, CDR1 is MNHEY and CDR2 is SMNVEV (reference sequence). CDR3 sequence: CASIKDRSNTEAFF. The CDR3 nucleotides are TGTGCCAGCATTAAGGACAGATCGAACACTGAAGCTTTCTTT.